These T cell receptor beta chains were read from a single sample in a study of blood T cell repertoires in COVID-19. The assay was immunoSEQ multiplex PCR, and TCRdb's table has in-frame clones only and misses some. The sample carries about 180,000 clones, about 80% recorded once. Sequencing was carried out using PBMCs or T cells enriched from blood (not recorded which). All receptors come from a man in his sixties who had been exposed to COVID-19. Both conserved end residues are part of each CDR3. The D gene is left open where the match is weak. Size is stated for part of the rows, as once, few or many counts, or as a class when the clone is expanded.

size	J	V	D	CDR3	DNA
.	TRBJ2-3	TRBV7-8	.	CASSPPGQSTDTQYF	TGTGCCAGCAGCCCCCCCGGACAGAGCACAGATACGCAGTATTTT
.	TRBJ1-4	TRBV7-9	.	CASSLDRRTNEKLFF	TGTGCCAGCAGCCTAGACCGTAGAACTAATGAAAAACTGTTTTTT
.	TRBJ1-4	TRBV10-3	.	CAISGTDEKLFF	TGTGCCATCAGTGGGACAGATGAAAAACTGTTTTTT
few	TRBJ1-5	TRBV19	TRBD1	CASSILPGQGSLVGNQPQHF	TGTGCCAGTAGTATCCTTCCGGGACAGGGGTCCTTGGTGGGCAATCAGCCCCAGCATTTT
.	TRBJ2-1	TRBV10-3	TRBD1	CAISELNRGHEQFF	TGTGCCATCAGTGAGTTGAACAGGGGGCATGAGCAGTTCTTC
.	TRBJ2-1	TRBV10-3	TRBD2	CASGLAAVNEQFF	TGTGCCAGCGGACTAGCGGCCGTCAATGAGCAGTTCTTC
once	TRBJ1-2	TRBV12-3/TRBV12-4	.	CASSLERVYGYTF	TGTGCCAGCAGTTTAGAACGGGTCTATGGCTACACCTTC
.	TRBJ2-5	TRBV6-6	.	CASSYSGQNQETQYF	TGTGCCAGCAGTTACTCCGGACAAAACCAAGAGACCCAGTACTTC
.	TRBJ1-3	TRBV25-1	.	CASSPRGSLSGNTIYF	TGTGCCAGCAGTCCTAGGGGGAGCCTCTCTGGAAACACCATATATTTT
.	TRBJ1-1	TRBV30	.	CAWSVTGATEAFF	TGTGCCTGGAGTGTTACAGGAGCTACCGAAGCTTTCTTT
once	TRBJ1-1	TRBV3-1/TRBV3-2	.	CASSQKPLPGEDTEAFF	TGTGCCAGCAGCCAGAAACCCCTGCCCGGGGAGGACACTGAAGCTTTCTTT
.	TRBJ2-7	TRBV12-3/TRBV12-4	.	CASSLTGAYEQYF	TGTGCCAGCAGCTTGACAGGAGCCTACGAGCAGTACTTC
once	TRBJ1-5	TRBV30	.	CAWSVRPPGGNQPQHF	TGTGCCTGGAGTGTAAGGCCCCCCGGGGGCAATCAGCCCCAGCATTTT
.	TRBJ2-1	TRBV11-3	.	CASSLNLAGEQFF	TGTGCCAGCAGCTTAAATCTAGCCGGTGAGCAGTTCTTC
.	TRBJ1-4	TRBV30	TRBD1	CAWSAGQLNEKLFF	TGTGCCTGGAGCGCGGGACAGCTTAATGAAAAACTGTTTTTT
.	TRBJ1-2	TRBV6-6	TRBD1	CASSLQGAGYGYTF	TGTGCCAGCAGTTTACAGGGGGCGGGATATGGCTACACCTTC